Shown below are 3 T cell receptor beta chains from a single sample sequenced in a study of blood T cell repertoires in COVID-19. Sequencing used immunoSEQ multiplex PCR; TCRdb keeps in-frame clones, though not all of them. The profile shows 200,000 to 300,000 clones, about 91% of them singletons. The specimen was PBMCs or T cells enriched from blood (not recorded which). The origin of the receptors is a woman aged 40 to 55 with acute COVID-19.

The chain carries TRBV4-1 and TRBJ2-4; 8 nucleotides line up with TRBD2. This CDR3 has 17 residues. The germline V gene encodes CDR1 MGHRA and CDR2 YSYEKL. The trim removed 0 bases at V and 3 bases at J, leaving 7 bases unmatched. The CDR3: CASSQERLASYKNIQYF. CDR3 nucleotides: TGCGCCAGCAGCCAAGAACGACTAGCGAGTTACAAAAACATTCAGTACTTC.

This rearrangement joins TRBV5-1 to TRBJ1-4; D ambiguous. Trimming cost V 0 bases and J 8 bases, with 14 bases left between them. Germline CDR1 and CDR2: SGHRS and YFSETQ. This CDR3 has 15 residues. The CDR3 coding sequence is TGCGCCAGCAGCTTGGGTGCGGGTGCGAGCGAAAAACTGTTTTTT. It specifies CASSLGAGASEKLFF. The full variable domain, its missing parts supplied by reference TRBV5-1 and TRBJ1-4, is KAGVTQTPRYLIKTRGQQVTLSCSPISGHRSVSWYQQTPGQGLQFLFEYFSETQRNKGNFPGRFSGRQFSNSRSEMNVSTLELGDSALYLCASSLGAGASEKLFFGSGTQLSVL.

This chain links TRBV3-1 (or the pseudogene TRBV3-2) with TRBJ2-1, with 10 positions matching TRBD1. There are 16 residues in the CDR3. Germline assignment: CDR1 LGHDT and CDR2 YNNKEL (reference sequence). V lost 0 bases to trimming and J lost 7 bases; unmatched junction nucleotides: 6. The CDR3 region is CASSQDGRQGANEQFF. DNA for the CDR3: TGTGCCAGCAGCCAAGATGGGAGACAGGGGGCTAATGAGCAGTTCTTC.